Sequencing of this T cell receptor (beta chain) was carried out in a study of blood T cell repertoires in COVID-19. The CDR3 spans 15 residues. CDR1 LNHDA and CDR2 SQIVND come from the germline V gene (reference sequence). The J segment lost 9 bases and the V segment lost 3 bases, leaving 10 bases of the junction unmatched. Only in-frame clones appear in the TCRdb table, and some are missing; sequencing was by immunoSEQ multiplex PCR. In the table there are under 200,000 clones, 84% of which are singletons. The chain employs TRBV19 and TRBJ2-1; 8 bases are a match to TRBD1. Sequencing was done on a sample of peripheral blood. The sequence was collected from a man between 18 and 35 years old with active or convalescent COVID-19. The CDR3 DNA reads TGTGCCAGTAGTATGCCCGGACAGGGAGTGGGTGAGCAGTTCTTC. Amino acids: CASSMPGQGVGEQFF. Based on the CDR3 plus reference TRBV19 and TRBJ2-1, the full variable domain is DGGITQSPKYLFRKEGQNVTLSCEQNLNHDAMYWYRQDPGQGLRLIYYSQIVNDFQKGDIAEGYSVSREKKESFPLTVTSAQKNPTAFYLCASSMPGQGVGEQFFGPGTRLTVL.